The 12 T cell receptor beta chains below all came from one sample that was sequenced in a study of cytomegalovirus exposure and HLA in healthy donors. Only in-frame clones appear in the TCRdb table, and some are missing; sequencing was by immunoSEQ multiplex PCR. The profile shows 300,000 to 400,000 clones, 88% of them singletons. The specimen sequenced was PBMCs. Every receptor here comes from a man aged 25-45 years in good health and CMV-seronegative.

The CDR3 bases are TGTGCCTCCCATGGGGGCGGGGGAACAGATACGCAGTATTTT. Amino acid sequence: CASHGGGGTDTQYF. The genes are TRBV6-1 and TRBJ2-3; tentatively, D is TRBD2 (7 bases). Germline CDR1 is MNHNS and CDR2 is SASEGT. The CDR3 contains 14 residues. V was pared by 11 bases and J by 3 bases, with 18 bases between.

The rearrangement links TRBV5-1 to TRBJ2-3; D gene ambiguous. CDR3 size: 13 residues. V was pared by 1 base and J by 4 bases, with 7 bases between. The germline CDR1 and CDR2 sequences are SGHRS and YFSETQ. In DNA, the CDR3 is TGCGCCAGCAGCTTGCATGCGCCAGATACGCAGTATTTT. Translation: CASSLHAPDTQYF.

This clone came up once. The chain links TRBV10-2 to TRBJ2-7; possible D gene TRBD2, 7 bases. In germline, CDR1 is WSHSY, CDR2 SAAADI. Trimming took off 0 bases at V and 2 bases at J, with 11 bases between the two ends. The CDR3 runs to 15 residues. The CDR3 DNA reads as TGCGCCAGCAGTGAGTCGGAGGGGGGGCCCTACGAGCAGTACTTC. It yields the protein CASSESEGGPYEQYF.

The chain uses TRBV7-2 and TRBJ2-1; 11 nucleotides line up with TRBD2. V shed 0 bases and J 7 bases; nucleotides not matched to a gene: 2. Per the germline V gene, CDR1 is SGHTA and CDR2 is FQGNSA. The CDR3 covers 15 residues. CDR3 in amino acids: CASSLARLAGNEQFF. The DNA for the CDR3 is TGTGCCAGCAGCTTAGCCCGACTAGCGGGGAATGAGCAGTTCTTC.

This chain connects TRBV7-9 to TRBJ1-3, with 7 bases aligning to TRBD1. Trimming took 6 bases from V and 3 from J; bases not matched to a gene: 2. Germline V gene data show CDR1 as SEHNR and CDR2 as FQNEAQ (reference sequence). The CDR3 is 13 amino acids. CDR3 region: CASRTGIGNTIYF. Here the CDR3 DNA reads TGTGCCAGCAGGACAGGGATTGGAAACACCATATATTTT.

DNA for the CDR3: TGTGCCAGCAGTGTTGGGCAGAACAACTACGAGCAGTACTTC. Its protein is CASSVGQNNYEQYF. This sequence joins TRBV2 and TRBJ2-7; D ambiguous. CDR1 is SNHLY and CDR2 is FYNNEI in the germline V gene. V dropped 4 bases and J dropped 3 bases, with 13 bases sitting between them. CDR3 size: 14 residues.

The chain uses TRBV7-2 and TRBJ2-2; 8 positions agree with TRBD2. CDR1 SGHTA and CDR2 FQGNSA come from the germline V gene. The CDR3 sequence is 16 residues long. The junction had 7 bases not matched to a gene; V was cut back by 2 bases and J by 5 bases. CDR3 DNA sequence: TGTGCCAGCAGCTTATTTGGCGGGGGGAAGACCGGGGAGCTGTTTTTT. It yields the protein CASSLFGGGKTGELFF.

The chain combines TRBV10-3 with TRBJ2-1; a weak D match, TRBD2 (6 bases). The CDR3 is 14 amino acids. Germline lookup yields CDR1 ENHRY and CDR2 SYGVKD. V lost 10 bases and J 0 bases, leaving 13 bases between the germline ends. CDR3 nucleotide sequence: TGTGCCACCCGCGGGGACCCCTCCTACAATGAGCAGTTCTTC. It yields the protein CATRGDPSYNEQFF.

This rearrangement joins TRBV9 to TRBJ1-2, with D perhaps TRBD1 (6 bases). Trimming stripped 3 bases from V and 4 bases from J, with 16 bases between. CDR1 SGDLS and CDR2 YYNGEE come from the germline V gene. The CDR3 spans 15 residues. In DNA, the CDR3 is TGTGCCAGCAGCGGGTCTCAGGGGCGCAGCTATGGCTACACCTTC. It encodes CASSGSQGRSYGYTF. The whole variable domain, filled in from reference TRBV9 and TRBJ1-2, reads DSGVTQTPKHLITATGQRVTLRCSPRSGDLSVYWYQQSLDQGLQFLIQYYNGEERAKGNILERFSAQQFPDLHSELNLSSLELGDSALYFCASSGSQGRSYGYTFGSGTRLTVV.

This clone appeared a single time. V gene TRBV7-9 combines with J gene TRBJ2-3, with D tentatively TRBD2 (7 bases). The CDR3 length is 14 residues. Germline loops: CDR1 SEHNR, CDR2 FQNEAQ (reference sequence). Deletions cut 1 base from V and 5 bases from J, with 10 bases between. The CDR3 spells CASSLVGGGDTQYF. The CDR3 nucleotides read TGTGCCAGCAGCTTAGTGGGAGGGGGAGATACGCAGTATTTT.

This chain connects TRBV5-1 to TRBJ1-1, with TRBD1 matching 9 bases. The length of the CDR3 is 15 residues. Trimming removed 0 bases from V and 5 bases from J; junction bases left unmatched: 5. Germline values: CDR1 SGHRS, CDR2 YFSETQ. The CDR3 region has the DNA TGCGCCAGCAGCTTGGCCCCGGGACAGGGAACTGAAGCTTTCTTT. This gives the protein CASSLAPGQGTEAFF.

The rearrangement joins TRBV11-2 to TRBJ2-7; tentatively, D is TRBD1 (5 bases). The germline V gene has CDR1 SGHAT and CDR2 FQNNGV. V lost 5 bases, J lost 3 bases, and 11 bases lay in between. The CDR3 spans 13 residues. CDR3 region: CASSATEVYEQYF. CDR3 coding DNA: TGTGCCAGCAGCGCGACAGAGGTCTACGAGCAGTACTTC.